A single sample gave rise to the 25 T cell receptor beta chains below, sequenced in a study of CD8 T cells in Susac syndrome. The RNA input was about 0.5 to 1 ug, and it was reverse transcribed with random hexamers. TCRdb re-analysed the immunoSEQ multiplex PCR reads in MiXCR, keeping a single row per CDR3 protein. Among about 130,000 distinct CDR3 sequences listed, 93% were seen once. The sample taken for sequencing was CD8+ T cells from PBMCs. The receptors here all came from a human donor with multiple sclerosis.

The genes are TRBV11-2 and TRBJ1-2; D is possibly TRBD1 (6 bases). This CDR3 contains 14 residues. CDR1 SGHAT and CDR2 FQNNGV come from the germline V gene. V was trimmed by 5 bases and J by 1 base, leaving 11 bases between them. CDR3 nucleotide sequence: TGTGCCAGCAGCGTAGGGGGTAGTAACTATGGCTACACCTTC. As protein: CASSVGGSNYGYTF. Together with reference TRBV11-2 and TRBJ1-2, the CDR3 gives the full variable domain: EAGVAQSPRYKIIEKRQSVAFWCNPISGHATLYWYQQILGQGPKLLIQFQNNGVVDDSQLPKDRFSAERLKGVDSTLKIQPAKLEDSAVYLCASSVGGSNYGYTFGSGTRLTVV.

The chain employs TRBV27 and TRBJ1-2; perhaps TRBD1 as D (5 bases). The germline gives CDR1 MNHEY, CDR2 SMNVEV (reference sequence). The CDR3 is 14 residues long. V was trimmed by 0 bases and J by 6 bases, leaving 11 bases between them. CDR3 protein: CASSLSNGAHGYTF. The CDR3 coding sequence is TGTGCCAGCAGTTTATCCAACGGGGCTCATGGCTACACCTTC.

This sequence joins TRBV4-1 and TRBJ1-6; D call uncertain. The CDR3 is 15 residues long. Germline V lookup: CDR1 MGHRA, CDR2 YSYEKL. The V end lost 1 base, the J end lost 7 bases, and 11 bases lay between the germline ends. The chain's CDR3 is CASSQGRLANSPLHF. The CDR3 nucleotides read TGCGCCAGCAGCCAAGGCCGTCTGGCAAATTCACCCCTCCACTTT.

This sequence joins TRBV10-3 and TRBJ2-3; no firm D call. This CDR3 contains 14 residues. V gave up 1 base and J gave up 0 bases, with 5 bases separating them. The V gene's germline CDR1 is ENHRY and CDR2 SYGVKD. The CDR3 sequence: CAISEWGSTDTQYF. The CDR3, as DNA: TGTGCCATCAGTGAGTGGGGAAGCACAGATACGCAGTATTTT.

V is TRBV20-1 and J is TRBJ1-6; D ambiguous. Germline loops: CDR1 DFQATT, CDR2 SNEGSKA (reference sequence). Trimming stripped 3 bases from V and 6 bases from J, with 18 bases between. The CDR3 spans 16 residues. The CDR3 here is CSASIGMAVSNSPLHF. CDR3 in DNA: TGCAGTGCTAGCATTGGGATGGCAGTCTCTAATTCACCCCTCCACTTT.

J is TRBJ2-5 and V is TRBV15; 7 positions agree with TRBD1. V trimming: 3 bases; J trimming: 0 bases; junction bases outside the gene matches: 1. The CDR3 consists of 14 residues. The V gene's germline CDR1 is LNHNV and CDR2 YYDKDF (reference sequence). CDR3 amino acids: CATSRGTDQETQYF. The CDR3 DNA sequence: TGTGCCACCAGCAGGGGGACAGACCAAGAGACCCAGTACTTC.

The CDR3 here is CASSITGTSAYEQYV. The DNA for the CDR3 is TGTGCCAGCAGCATAACCGGGACTAGCGCCTACGAGCAGTACGTC. V usage is TRBV6-1 and J usage is TRBJ2-7; 10 bases match TRBD2. CDR3 length equals 15 residues. V lost 6 bases to trimming and J lost 2 bases; unmatched junction nucleotides: 7. The germline gives CDR1 MNHNS, CDR2 SASEGT.

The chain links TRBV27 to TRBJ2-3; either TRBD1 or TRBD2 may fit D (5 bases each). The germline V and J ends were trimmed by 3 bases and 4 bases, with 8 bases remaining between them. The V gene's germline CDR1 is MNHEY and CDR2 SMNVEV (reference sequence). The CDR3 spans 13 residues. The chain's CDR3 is CASSFLGADTQYF. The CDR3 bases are TGTGCCAGCAGTTTCCTGGGGGCAGATACGCAGTATTTT.

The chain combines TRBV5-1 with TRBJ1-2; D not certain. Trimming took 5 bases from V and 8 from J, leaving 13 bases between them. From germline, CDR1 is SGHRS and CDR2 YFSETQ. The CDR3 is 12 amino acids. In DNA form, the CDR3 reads TGCGCCAGCAGTTCCAGAGGAGGCGGCTACACCTTC. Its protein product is CASSSRGGGYTF.

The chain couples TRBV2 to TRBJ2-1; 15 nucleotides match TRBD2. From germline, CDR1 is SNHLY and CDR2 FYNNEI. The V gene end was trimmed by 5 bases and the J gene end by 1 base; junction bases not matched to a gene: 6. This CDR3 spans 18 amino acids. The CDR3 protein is CASSPGLAGGLSYNEQFF. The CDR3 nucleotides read TGTGCCAGCAGTCCTGGACTAGCGGGAGGGCTATCCTACAATGAGCAGTTCTTC.

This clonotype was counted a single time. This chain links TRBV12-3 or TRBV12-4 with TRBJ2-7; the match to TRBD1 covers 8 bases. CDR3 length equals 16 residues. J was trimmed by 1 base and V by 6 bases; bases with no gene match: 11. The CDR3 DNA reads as TGTGCCAGCAGCCTCGACCGGGACAGGAAATCCTACGAGCAGTACTTC. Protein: CASSLDRDRKSYEQYF.

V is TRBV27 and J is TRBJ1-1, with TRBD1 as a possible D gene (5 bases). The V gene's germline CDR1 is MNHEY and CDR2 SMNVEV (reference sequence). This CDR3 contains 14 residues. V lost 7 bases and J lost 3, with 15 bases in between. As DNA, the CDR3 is TGTGCCAGCACTAAGGGGTTGGGGGACACTGAAGCTTTCTTT. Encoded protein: CASTKGLGDTEAFF.

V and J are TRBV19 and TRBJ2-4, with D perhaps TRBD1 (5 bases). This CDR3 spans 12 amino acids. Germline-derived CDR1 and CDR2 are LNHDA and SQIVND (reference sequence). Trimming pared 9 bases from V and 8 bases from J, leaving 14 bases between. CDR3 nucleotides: TGTGCCAGCCTGTCTCAGGGTTACATTCAGTACTTC. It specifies CASLSQGYIQYF. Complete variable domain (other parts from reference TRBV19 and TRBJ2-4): DGGITQSPKYLFRKEGQNVTLSCEQNLNHDAMYWYRQDPGQGLRLIYYSQIVNDFQKGDIAEGYSVSREKKESFPLTVTSAQKNPTAFYLCASLSQGYIQYFGAGTRLSVL.

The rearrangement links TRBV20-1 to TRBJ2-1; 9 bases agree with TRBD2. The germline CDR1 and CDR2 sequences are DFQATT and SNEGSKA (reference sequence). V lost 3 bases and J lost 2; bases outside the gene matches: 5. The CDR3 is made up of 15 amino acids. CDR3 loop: CSARERLAAYNEQFF. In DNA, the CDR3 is TGCAGTGCTAGGGAGAGACTAGCGGCCTACAATGAGCAGTTCTTC.

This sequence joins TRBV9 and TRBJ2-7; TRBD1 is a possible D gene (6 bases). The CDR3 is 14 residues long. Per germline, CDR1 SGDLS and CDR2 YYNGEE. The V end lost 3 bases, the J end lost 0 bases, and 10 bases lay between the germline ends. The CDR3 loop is CASSAQGISYEQYF. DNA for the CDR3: TGTGCCAGCAGCGCACAGGGTATCTCCTACGAGCAGTACTTC.

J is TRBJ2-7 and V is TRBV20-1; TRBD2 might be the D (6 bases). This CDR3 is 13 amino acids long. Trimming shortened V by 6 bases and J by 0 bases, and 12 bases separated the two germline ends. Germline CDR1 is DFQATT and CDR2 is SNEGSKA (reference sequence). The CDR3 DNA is TGCAGTGCGCTGGGACTCCTCTCCTACGAGCAGTACGTC. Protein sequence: CSALGLLSYEQYV.

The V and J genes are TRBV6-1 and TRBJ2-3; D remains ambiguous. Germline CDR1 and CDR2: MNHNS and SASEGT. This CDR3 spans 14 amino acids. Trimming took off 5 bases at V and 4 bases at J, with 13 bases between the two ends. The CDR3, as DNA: TGTGCCAGCAGTCCCCTGCCTGGCGCAGATACGCAGTATTTT. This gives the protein CASSPLPGADTQYF.

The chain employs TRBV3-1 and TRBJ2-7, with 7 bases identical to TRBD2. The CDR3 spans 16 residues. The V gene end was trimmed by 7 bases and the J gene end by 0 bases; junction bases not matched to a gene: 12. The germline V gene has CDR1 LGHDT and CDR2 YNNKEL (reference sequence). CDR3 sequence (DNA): TGTGCCAGCACCCGGGGAGGGACTCCGAGCTCCTACGAGCAGTACGTC. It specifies CASTRGGTPSSYEQYV.

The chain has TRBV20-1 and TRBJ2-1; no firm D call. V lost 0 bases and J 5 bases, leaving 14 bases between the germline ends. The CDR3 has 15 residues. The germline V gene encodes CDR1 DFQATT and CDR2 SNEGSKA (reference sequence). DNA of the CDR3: TGCAGTGCTAGAGATGGTAAACACCGTGACAATGAGCAGTTCTTC. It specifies CSARDGKHRDNEQFF.

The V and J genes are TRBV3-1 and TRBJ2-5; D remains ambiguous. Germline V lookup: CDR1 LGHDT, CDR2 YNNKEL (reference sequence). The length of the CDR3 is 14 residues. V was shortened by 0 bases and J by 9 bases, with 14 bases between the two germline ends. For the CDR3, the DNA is TGTGCCAGCAGCCAAGAGGGCCCTAGGGTGGCCCAGTACTTC. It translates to CASSQEGPRVAQYF.

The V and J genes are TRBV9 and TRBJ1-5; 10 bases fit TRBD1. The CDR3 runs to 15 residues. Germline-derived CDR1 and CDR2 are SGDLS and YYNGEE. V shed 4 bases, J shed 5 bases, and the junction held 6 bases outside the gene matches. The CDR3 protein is CASSSTGTGDQPQHF. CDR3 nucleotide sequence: TGTGCCAGCAGCTCAACCGGGACAGGGGATCAGCCCCAGCATTTT.

The DNA of the CDR3 is TGTGCCACCAGCTCCAGGGAGTCGGTGGGGGCAAGCTATGGCTACACCTTC. Encoded protein: CATSSRESVGASYGYTF. This sequence joins TRBV24-1 and TRBJ1-2; tentatively, D is TRBD1 (6 bases). CDR3 length: 17 residues. V shed 7 bases and J shed 4 bases, with 24 bases lying between them. Germline V gene lookup returns CDR1 KGHDR and CDR2 SFDVKD.

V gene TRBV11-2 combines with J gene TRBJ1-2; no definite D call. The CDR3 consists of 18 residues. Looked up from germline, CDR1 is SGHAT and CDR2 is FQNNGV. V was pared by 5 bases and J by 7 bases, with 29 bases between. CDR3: CASSPPIFDPLVMGGYTF. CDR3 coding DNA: TGTGCCAGCAGCCCCCCTATCTTTGATCCGTTGGTAATGGGTGGCTACACCTTC.

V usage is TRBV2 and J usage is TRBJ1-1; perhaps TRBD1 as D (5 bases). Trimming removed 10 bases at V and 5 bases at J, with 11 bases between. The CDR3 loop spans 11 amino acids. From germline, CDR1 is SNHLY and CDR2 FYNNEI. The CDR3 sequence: CANSGRTEAFF. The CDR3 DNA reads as TGTGCCAACTCGGGGCGTACTGAAGCTTTCTTT.

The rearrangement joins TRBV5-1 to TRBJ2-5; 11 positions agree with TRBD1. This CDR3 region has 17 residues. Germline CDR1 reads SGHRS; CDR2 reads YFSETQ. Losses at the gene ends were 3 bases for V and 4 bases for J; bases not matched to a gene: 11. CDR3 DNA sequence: TGCGCCAGCAGCTCCCGGACAGGGGGCGAAGTAGGAGAGACCCAGTACTTC. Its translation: CASSSRTGGEVGETQYF. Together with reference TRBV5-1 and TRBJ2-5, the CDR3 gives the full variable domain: KAGVTQTPRYLIKTRGQQVTLSCSPISGHRSVSWYQQTPGQGLQFLFEYFSETQRNKGNFPGRFSGRQFSNSRSEMNVSTLELGDSALYLCASSSRTGGEVGETQYFGPGTRLLVL.